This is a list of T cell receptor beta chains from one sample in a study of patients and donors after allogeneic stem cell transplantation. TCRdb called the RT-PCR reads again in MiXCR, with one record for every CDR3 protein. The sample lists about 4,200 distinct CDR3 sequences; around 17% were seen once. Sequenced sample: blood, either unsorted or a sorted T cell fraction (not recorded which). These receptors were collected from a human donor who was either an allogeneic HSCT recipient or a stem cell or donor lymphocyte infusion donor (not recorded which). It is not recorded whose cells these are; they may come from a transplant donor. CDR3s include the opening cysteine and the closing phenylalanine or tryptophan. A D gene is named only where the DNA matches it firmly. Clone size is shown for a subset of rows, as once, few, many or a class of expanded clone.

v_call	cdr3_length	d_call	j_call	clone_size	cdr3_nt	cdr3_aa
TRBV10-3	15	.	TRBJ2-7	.	TGTGCCATCAGTGAGTCGAACGGTCCCCCGTACGAGCAGTACTTC	CAISESNGPPYEQYF
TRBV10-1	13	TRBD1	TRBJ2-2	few	TGCGCCAGCGGGGACAGCTACACCGGGGAGCTGTTTTTT	CASGDSYTGELFF
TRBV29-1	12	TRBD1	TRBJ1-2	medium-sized	TGCAGCGGGGGGACAGGCACCTACGGCTACACCTTC	CSGGTGTYGYTF
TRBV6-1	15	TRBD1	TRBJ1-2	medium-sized	TGTGCCAGCGTCGTGGACAGGGTGAGAAACTATGGCTACACCTTC	CASVVDRVRNYGYTF
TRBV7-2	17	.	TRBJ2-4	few	TGTGCCAGCAGCTTAGCACAGGGTTTTAGGTTTTTGGACATTCAGTACTTC	CASSLAQGFRFLDIQYF
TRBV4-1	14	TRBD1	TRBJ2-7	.	TGCGCCAGCAGCCTCCAGGACAGGGGCGACGAGCAGTACTTC	CASSLQDRGDEQYF
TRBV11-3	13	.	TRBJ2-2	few	TGTGCCAGCAGCTTAGGCCAAGGCGGGGAGCTGTTTTTT	CASSLGQGGELFF
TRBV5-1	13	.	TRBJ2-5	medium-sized	TGCGCCAGCAGGACAAGAGTGGCGGAGACCCAGTACTTC	CASRTRVAETQYF
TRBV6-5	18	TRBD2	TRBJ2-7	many	TGTGCCAGCAGTTACACGATAGGGACTAGCGGGAGTACTTACGAGCAGTACTTC	CASSYTIGTSGSTYEQYF
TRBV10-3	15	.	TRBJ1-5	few	TGTGCCATCAGTGAGCTCCGGGACAGCAATCAGCCCCAGCATTTT	CAISELRDSNQPQHF
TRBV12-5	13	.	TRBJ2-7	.	TGTGCTAGTAGAGCCCCTTCATCCTACGAGCAGTACTTC	CASRAPSSYEQYF
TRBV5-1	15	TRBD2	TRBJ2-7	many	TGCGCCAGCAGCCAGGGACTAGCTGCTTCCTACGAGCAGTACTTC	CASSQGLAASYEQYF
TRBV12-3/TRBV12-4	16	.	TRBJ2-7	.	TGTGCCAGCAGCTACCTCAGGCAGGTGGGTTCCTACGAGCAGTACTTC	CASSYLRQVGSYEQYF
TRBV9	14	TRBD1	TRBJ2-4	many	TGTGCCAGCAGCAGGACAGGGAACAAAAACATTCAGTACTTC	CASSRTGNKNIQYF
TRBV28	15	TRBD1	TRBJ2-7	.	TGTGCCAGCAGTTCAGCCGGGACAGGGGAATACGAGCAGTACTTC	CASSSAGTGEYEQYF
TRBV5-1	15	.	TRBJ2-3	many	TGCGCCAGCAGCTTGGTGGCTACCCTCACAGATACGCAGTATTTT	CASSLVATLTDTQYF
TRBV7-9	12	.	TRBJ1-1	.	TGTGCCAGCAGTCCGGTGGGGACTGAAGCTTTCTTT	CASSPVGTEAFF
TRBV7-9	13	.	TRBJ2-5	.	TGTGCCAGCAGCTTCTCTCTGGGGGAGACCCAGTACTTC	CASSFSLGETQYF
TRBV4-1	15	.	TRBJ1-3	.	TGCGCCAGCAGCCTCTCGGGGACCTCGGGAAACACCATATATTTT	CASSLSGTSGNTIYF
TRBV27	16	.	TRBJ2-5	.	TGTGCCAGCAGTTTAAGTGGTATTAGGGGCAAAGAGACCCAGTACTTC	CASSLSGIRGKETQYF
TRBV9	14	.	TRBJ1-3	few	TGTGCCAGCAGCTCCATAGGGTACGGAAACACCATATATTTT	CASSSIGYGNTIYF
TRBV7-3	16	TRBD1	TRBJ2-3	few	TGTGCCAGCAGCCCAGGGGGCGGACAGGGGTGGGATACGCAGTATTTT	CASSPGGGQGWDTQYF
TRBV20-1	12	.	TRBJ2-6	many	TGCAGTGCTATTGGGGGGGCCAACGTCCTGACTTTC	CSAIGGANVLTF
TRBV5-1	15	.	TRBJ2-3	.	TGCGCCAGCAGCTTGAAGGACAGAAGCACAGATACGCAGTATTTT	CASSLKDRSTDTQYF
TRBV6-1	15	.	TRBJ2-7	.	TGTGCCAGCAGTGAATGGGCAACCACCTCCTACGAGCAGTACTTC	CASSEWATTSYEQYF
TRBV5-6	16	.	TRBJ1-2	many	TGTGCCAGCAGCCGGTGGTACCAGTTCCTTAACTATGGCTACACCTTC	CASSRWYQFLNYGYTF
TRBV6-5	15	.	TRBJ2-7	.	TGTGCCAGCAGTTACGGGGGATTAGAGTCCTACGAGCAGTACTTC	CASSYGGLESYEQYF
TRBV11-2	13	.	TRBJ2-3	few	TGTGCCAGCAGCCCTAGCGCCACAGATACGCAGTATTTT	CASSPSATDTQYF